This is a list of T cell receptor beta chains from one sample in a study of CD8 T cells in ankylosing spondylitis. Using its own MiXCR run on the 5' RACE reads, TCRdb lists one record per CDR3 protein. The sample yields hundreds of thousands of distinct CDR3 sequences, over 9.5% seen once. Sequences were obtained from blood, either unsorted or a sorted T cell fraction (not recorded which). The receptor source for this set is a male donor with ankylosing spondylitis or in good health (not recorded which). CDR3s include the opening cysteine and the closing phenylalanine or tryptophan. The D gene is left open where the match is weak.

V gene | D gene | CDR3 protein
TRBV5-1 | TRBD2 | CASSMTSEGTDTQYF
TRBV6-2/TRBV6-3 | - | CATQQGAYNEQFF
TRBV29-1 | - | CSVENGGQAFF
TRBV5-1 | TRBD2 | CASSATSGGARDTQYF
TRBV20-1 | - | CSAQAGALSSYNEQFF
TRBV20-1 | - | CSAWGPPVADTQYF
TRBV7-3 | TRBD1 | CASSLGQGAEGYTF
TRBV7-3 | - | CASSFNGELFF
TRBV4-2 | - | CASSQGEGEGSPLHF
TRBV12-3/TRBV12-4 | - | CASSLTGSSNQPQHF
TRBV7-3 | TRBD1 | CASSLKGAMRTGELFF
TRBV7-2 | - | CASSLLQVEGYGYTF
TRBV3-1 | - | CASSQFYNSQAGELFF
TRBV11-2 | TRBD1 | CASSLGQGGETQYF
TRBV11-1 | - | CASSPPSGYSSGANVLTF
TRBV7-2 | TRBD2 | CASSLQASGLRANEQFF
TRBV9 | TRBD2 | CASSGRGLADTGELFF
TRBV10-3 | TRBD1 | CAIRTGQGDEKLFF
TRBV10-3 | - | CATRGTDLSSYNEQFF
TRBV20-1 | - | CSARNVLNNEQFF
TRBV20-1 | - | CSARDGRVWPGNTIYF
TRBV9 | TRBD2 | CASSVTETRGGELFF
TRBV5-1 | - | CASSRGESSYNEQFF
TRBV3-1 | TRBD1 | CASSQVGQGQETQYF
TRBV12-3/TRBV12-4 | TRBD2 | CASSPLRGGGGTQYF
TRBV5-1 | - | CASSLDMNTGELFF
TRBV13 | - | CASSLKASPIQETQYF
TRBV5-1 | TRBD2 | CASSAHTPAGGRTQYF
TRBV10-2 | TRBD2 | CASSLAGETYEQYF
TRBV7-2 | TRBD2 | CASSLATSGGATEQFF
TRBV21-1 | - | CASSKEDPRQPQHF
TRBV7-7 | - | CASSLKGSHEQFF
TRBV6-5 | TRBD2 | CASSSSSSGGAADTQYF
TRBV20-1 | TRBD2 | CSAGRTSGGVTYNEQFF
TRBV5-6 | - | CASSTYQGSPGNTIYF
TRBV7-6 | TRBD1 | CASIPGQAVAGANVLTF
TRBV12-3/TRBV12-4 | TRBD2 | CASSLAPSGGASTQYF
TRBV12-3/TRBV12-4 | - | CASSSNREYSNQPQHF
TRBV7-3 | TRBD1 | CASSLKSTGGNQPQHF
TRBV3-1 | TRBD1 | CASRQPGQGEQETQYF
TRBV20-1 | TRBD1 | CSWEGAGTEAFF
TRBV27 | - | CASSFGRVNTEAFF
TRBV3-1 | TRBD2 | CASSQVGAGGGNEQFF
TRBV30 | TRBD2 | CAWSGLGGISTDTQYF
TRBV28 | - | CASSFLGEQETQYF
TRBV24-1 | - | CATSDEGRAEQFF
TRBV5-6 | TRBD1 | CASSKGQGALRTGELFF
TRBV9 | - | CASSVESGAGQLAKNIQYF
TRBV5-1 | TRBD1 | CASSQGEATGELFF
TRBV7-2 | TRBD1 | CASSLRTGGREGYTF
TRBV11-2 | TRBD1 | CASSLVLTGPEAFF
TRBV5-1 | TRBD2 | CASRGAGGTDTQYF
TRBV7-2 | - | CASSLGSVLETQYF